The 20 T cell receptor beta chains in this list originate from one sample, sequenced in a study of PD-1 blockade in classical Hodgkin lymphoma. TCRdb's table, derived via immunoSEQ multiplex PCR, lists solely in-frame clones and lacks some. The table includes some 10,000 clones, roughly 80% detected once. Time point indicated: cycle 4 day 1 (C4D1), after less than 7 weeks of nivolumab. Brentuximab vedotin exposure varied among the patients, all of whom had relapsed after autologous stem cell transplantation. The sequences come from peripheral blood mononuclear cells (PBMCs), collected before the fourth cycle of nivolumab. These receptors were collected from a human donor with classical Hodgkin lymphoma.

This rearrangement joins TRBV5-6 to TRBJ2-6, with 7 positions matching TRBD1. V gave up 0 bases and J gave up 1 base; unmatched junction bases: 1. Germline loops: CDR1 SGHDT, CDR2 YYEEEE. The CDR3 sequence is 16 residues long. Here the CDR3 DNA reads TGTGCCAGCAGCTTGGGACAGGGTTCTGGGGCCAACGTCCTGACTTTC. This sequence encodes CASSLGQGSGANVLTF.

This sequence joins TRBV28 and TRBJ2-1; D possibly corresponds to TRBD1 (6 bases). Germline-derived CDR1 and CDR2 are MDHEN and SYDVKM. CDR3 length: 16 amino acids. V dropped 8 bases and J dropped 2 bases, with 19 bases sitting between them. CDR3 protein: CASRSEDRPPYNEQFF. The CDR3 region has the DNA TGTGCCAGCCGCTCTGAAGACAGGCCGCCCTACAATGAGCAGTTCTTC. Full variable domain (remainder filled in from reference TRBV28 and TRBJ2-1): DVKVTQSSRYLVKRTGEKVFLECVQDMDHENMFWYRQDPGLGLRLIYFSYDVKMKEKGDIPEGYSVSREKKERFSLILESASTNQTSMYLCASRSEDRPPYNEQFFGPGTRLTVL.

The chain recombines TRBV30 with TRBJ1-5; the D is unclear. This CDR3 contains 14 residues. Trimming left V 4 bases short and J 2 bases short, with 12 bases between. The germline gives CDR1 GTSNPN, CDR2 SVGIG (reference sequence). Written as DNA, the CDR3 is TGTGCCTGGACTGCCAATACGGGCAATCAGCCCCAGCATTTT. As protein: CAWTANTGNQPQHF.

The chain has TRBV19 and TRBJ2-6; TRBD1 aligns across 9 bases. CDR3 size: 18 residues. Trimming took 7 bases from V and 0 from J; bases not matched to a gene: 10. Germline V gene lookup returns CDR1 LNHDA and CDR2 SQIVND (reference sequence). CDR3 DNA: TGTGCCAGTAACAACCCGGGACAGGGAAGCTCTGGGGCCAACGTCCTGACTTTC. Amino acids: CASNNPGQGSSGANVLTF.

This chain joins TRBV5-4 and TRBJ2-3; D perhaps matches TRBD2 (5 bases). Trimming removed 0 bases from V and 2 bases from J, with 16 bases in between. CDR1 is SGHNT and CDR2 is YYREEE in the germline V gene (reference sequence). The CDR3 runs 17 residues. The CDR3 reads CASSLGSALAITDTQYF. CDR3 DNA: TGTGCCAGCAGCTTGGGTAGCGCTCTAGCAATCACAGATACGCAGTATTTT.

The chain combines TRBV27 with TRBJ1-5, with a possible D match to TRBD1 (6 bases). Germline V gene data show CDR1 as MNHEY and CDR2 as SMNVEV (reference sequence). CDR3 length equals 13 residues. V lost 3 bases and J 9 bases, leaving 12 bases between the germline ends. The DNA of the CDR3 is TGTGCCAGCAGTTTTGGGGGGGGGCGGCCCCAGCATTTT. This codes for CASSFGGGRPQHF.

This chain uses TRBV5-1 with TRBJ2-1; 10 positions match TRBD1. Trimming cost V 5 bases and J 4 bases; bases outside gene matches: 3. CDR3 length: 14 residues. Looked up from germline, CDR1 is SGHRS and CDR2 is YFSETQ. The CDR3 DNA reads TGCGCCAGCAGAGGACAGGGGGAGTACAATGAGCAGTTCTTC. This codes for CASRGQGEYNEQFF.

This chain connects TRBV4-1 to TRBJ1-1, with D possibly being TRBD1 (5 bases). This CDR3 comprises 13 residues. Trimming took 1 base from V and 3 from J, leaving 6 bases between them. From germline, CDR1 is MGHRA and CDR2 YSYEKL. The CDR3 loop reads CASSQGQYTEAFF. CDR3 bases: TGCGCCAGCAGCCAAGGACAGTACACTGAAGCTTTCTTT.

This clone showed up just a few times. The chain combines TRBV6-1 with TRBJ1-5; maybe TRBD1 (5 bases). Trimming removed 4 bases at V and 11 bases at J, with 24 bases between. Germline CDR1 MNHNS, CDR2 SASEGT. This CDR3 has 16 amino acids. The CDR3 DNA follows: TGTGCCAGCAGTGTTACCCGGGGCGCGGCGAGCCTGGCCCAGCATTTT. It encodes CASSVTRGAASLAQHF.

This clone was recorded only once. The rearrangement links TRBV10-3 to TRBJ1-1; 8 nucleotides align to TRBD1. The CDR3 runs to 16 residues. Germline trimming cut 2 bases from V and 1 base from J; bases unmatched to any gene: 6. Germline V gene sequence: CDR1 ENHRY, CDR2 SYGVKD. Here the CDR3 reads CAISEPDRGWNTEAFF. DNA for the CDR3: TGTGCCATCAGTGAGCCTGACAGGGGATGGAACACTGAAGCTTTCTTT.

This chain uses TRBV14 with TRBJ2-6; 7 positions match TRBD1. This CDR3 contains 15 residues. The germline V gene has CDR1 SGHDN and CDR2 FVKESK. The V and J ends lost 4 bases and 10 bases, in that order; junction bases with no gene match: 10. CDR3 sequence (DNA): TGTGCCAGCAGCCCAGCCGGGACAGCCGTTAACGTCCTGACTTTC. It is translated as CASSPAGTAVNVLTF. The whole variable domain, filled in from reference TRBV14 and TRBJ2-6, reads EAGVTQFPSHSVIEKGQTVTLRCDPISGHDNLYWYRRVMGKEIKFLLHFVKESKQDESGMPNNRFLAERTGGTYSTLKVQPAELEDSGVYFCASSPAGTAVNVLTFGAGSRLTVL.

The chain couples TRBV6-1 to TRBJ2-2; D not certain. The CDR3 totals 13 residues. Between the trimmed V and J ends, which lost 11 bases and 0 bases, there was a span of 10 bases. Germline V gene data show CDR1 as MNHNS and CDR2 as SASEGT. The CDR3 nucleotides read TGTGCCGCCGGGCTTTCGAACACCGGGGAGCTGTTTTTT. Protein: CAAGLSNTGELFF.

The V and J genes are TRBV28 and TRBJ1-4; no clear D. In germline, CDR1 is MDHEN, CDR2 SYDVKM. This CDR3 spans 14 amino acids. Deletions cut 4 bases from V and 7 bases from J, with 13 bases between. CDR3 loop: CASSSPAWGEKLFF. The CDR3 DNA sequence: TGTGCCAGCAGTTCCCCCGCCTGGGGTGAAAAACTGTTTTTT.

The CDR3 sequence: CARIPLQSRNFSYEQYF. In nucleotides, the CDR3 is TGTGCCAGAATCCCACTCCAGAGCCGAAACTTTTCCTACGAGCAGTACTTC. J is TRBJ2-7 and V is TRBV5-3; D is uncertain. TRBV5-3 is an open reading frame, and its role is uncertain. There are 17 residues in the CDR3. The V and J ends lost 6 bases and 1 base respectively, with 23 bases between them.

The chain carries TRBV29-1 and TRBJ2-7; 11 positions agree with TRBD1. The length of the CDR3 is 17 residues. V shed 3 bases and J 1 base; nucleotides not matched to a gene: 11. Germline V gives CDR1 SQVTM, CDR2 ANQGSEA. CDR3 loop: CSVESYPGTGGSYEQYF. The CDR3 DNA follows: TGCAGCGTTGAGTCTTACCCCGGGACAGGGGGTTCCTACGAGCAGTACTTC.

The V gene is TRBV7-9, the J gene TRBJ1-5; D ambiguous. The CDR3 contains 13 residues. The germline V and J ends were trimmed by 1 base and 8 bases, with 9 bases remaining between them. CDR1 is SEHNR, CDR2 FQNEAQ, per germline (reference sequence). The CDR3 here is CASSLVGDEPQHF. The CDR3 DNA follows: TGTGCCAGCAGCTTAGTCGGGGATGAGCCCCAGCATTTT.

This clone was detected once. The V and J genes are TRBV4-2 and TRBJ1-2; D might be TRBD1 (6 bases). Germline assignment: CDR1 LGHNA and CDR2 YNFKEQ. The V and J ends lost 0 bases and 7 bases respectively, with 15 bases between them. The CDR3 runs 15 residues. This CDR3 is CASSQDLYRVTGYTF. The CDR3 coding sequence is TGTGCCAGCAGCCAAGATCTATACAGGGTGACTGGCTACACCTTC.

This clone has just one count. The rearrangement joins TRBV30 to TRBJ2-7; the D gene is possibly TRBD1 (5 bases). The V gene's germline CDR1 is GTSNPN and CDR2 SVGIG (reference sequence). This CDR3 region has 11 residues. Deletions cut 5 bases from V and 3 bases from J, with 8 bases between. CDR3 protein: CAWGQGYEQYF. The CDR3 coding sequence is TGTGCCTGGGGTCAGGGCTACGAGCAGTACTTC. Using reference TRBV30 and TRBJ2-7 for the parts outside the CDR3, the full variable domain is SQTIHQWPATLVQPVGSPLSLECTVEGTSNPNLYWYRQAAGRGLQLLFYSVGIGQISSEVPQNLSASRPQDRQFILSSKKLLLSDSGFYLCAWGQGYEQYFGPGTRLTVT.

This clone has only one observation. The rearrangement joins TRBV5-1 to TRBJ2-1; D remains ambiguous. The CDR3 extends over 12 amino acids. With 0 bases removed from V and 7 bases from J, the gap between germline ends came to 5 bases. In germline, CDR1 is SGHRS, CDR2 YFSETQ. The CDR3 region has the DNA TGCGCCAGCAGCTTGGGGTGGAATGAGCAGTTCTTC. Translating gives CASSLGWNEQFF. Full variable domain (missing parts from reference TRBV5-1 and TRBJ2-1): KAGVTQTPRYLIKTRGQQVTLSCSPISGHRSVSWYQQTPGQGLQFLFEYFSETQRNKGNFPGRFSGRQFSNSRSEMNVSTLELGDSALYLCASSLGWNEQFFGPGTRLTVL.

The V gene is TRBV10-3, the J gene TRBJ2-7, with TRBD1 matching over 7 bases. J was trimmed by 9 bases and V by 3 bases; bases with no gene match: 8. This CDR3 region has 13 residues. Germline-derived CDR1 and CDR2 are ENHRY and SYGVKD. The CDR3 is CAISDNRGLRQYF. The CDR3 DNA reads as TGTGCCATCAGTGACAACAGGGGCCTCCGGCAGTACTTC.